Given below is one T cell receptor beta chain in context. Trimming left V 0 bases short and J 6 bases short, with 6 bases between. This CDR3 is 13 amino acids long. The method was immunoSEQ multiplex PCR; TCRdb's version includes in-frame clones alone and lacks a portion of them. This sample has around 440,000 clones; approximately 90% occur once, and the top ten carry 10% to 15%. This record comes from a study of blood T cell repertoires in COVID-19. Specimen: peripheral blood. The chain recombines TRBV12-3 or TRBV12-4 with TRBJ2-1; no clear D. The TCR sequence derives from a woman between 45 and 60 years old with COVID-19, enrolled during active disease. The DNA of the CDR3 is TGTGCCAGCAGTTTAGCTCCGTCCAATGAGCAGTTCTTC. This gives the protein CASSLAPSNEQFF.